The entry that follows covers one T cell receptor (beta chain) sequence. Its antigen remains unidentified. Compared with germline, one end of the junction differs, possibly owing to a read error. The sample belongs to a study of T cells after yellow fever vaccination. Points from the study as a whole: Researchers report a weaker secondary response that nonetheless peaked faster, day 5 versus 15. Once the booster was given, most primary-vaccination clones reappeared, at around 96% for CD4 and around 90% for CD8.

Germline-derived CDR1 and CDR2 are SGHRS and YFSETQ. The CDR3 loop spans 15 amino acids. TCRdb itself ran the 5' RACE reads through MiXCR, one entry per CDR3 protein. Among under 550,000 distinct CDR3 sequences listed, roughly 22% were seen once. Sequencing was performed on PBMCs, taken approximately 20 days after the first yellow fever vaccination. The sequence derives from a man aged 18 to 29 who received the YFV17D yellow fever vaccine. The gene calls are TRBV5-1 and TRBJ1-1; D may be TRBD1 (5 bases). The CDR3 loop is CASGLIGGAGTEAFF. Written as DNA, the CDR3 is TGCGCCAGCGGCTTGATTGGTGGGGCGGGCACTGAAGCTTTCTTT.